Listed here are 19 T cell receptor beta chains from one sample, sequenced in a study of blood T cell repertoires in COVID-19. Data came from immunoSEQ multiplex PCR; TCRdb stores just in-frame clones and leaves some out. The sample records 52,000 or so clones, 70% to 80% being singletons. The source material was peripheral blood. The receptors stem from a man in his fifties with active or convalescent COVID-19.

V is TRBV7-2 and J is TRBJ1-3; 9 positions agree with TRBD1. The CDR3 has 19 residues. Per the germline V gene, CDR1 is SGHTA and CDR2 is FQGNSA. V lost 2 bases to trimming and J lost 3 bases; unmatched junction nucleotides: 14. CDR3 DNA sequence: TGTGCCAGCAGCTTAATTCCTGGAGGCACAGGGGGCATTGGAAACACCATATATTTT. Residues: CASSLIPGGTGGIGNTIYF.

The chain recombines TRBV5-1 with TRBJ2-3, with TRBD2 identical over 12 bases. Germline CDR1 and CDR2: SGHRS and YFSETQ. This CDR3 spans 19 amino acids. J lost 1 base, V lost 1 base, and 10 bases had no gene match. The CDR3 DNA reads as TGCGCCAGCAGCTTGACGCCTAGCGGGAGGGCCGAGGGCACAGATACGCAGTATTTT. Encoded protein: CASSLTPSGRAEGTDTQYF.

This clone turned up a few times. This CDR3 reads CASSFSHLNNEQFF. In DNA, the CDR3 is TGTGCCAGCAGCTTCTCCCACCTAAACAATGAGCAGTTCTTC. V and J are TRBV7-2 and TRBJ2-1; no clear D. The CDR3 runs to 14 residues. V was pared by 3 bases and J by 5 bases, with 11 bases between. In germline, CDR1 is SGHTA, CDR2 FQGNSA.

This chain uses TRBV5-1 with TRBJ1-1; D uncertain. Germline values: CDR1 SGHRS, CDR2 YFSETQ. The V end lost 8 bases, the J end lost 1 base, and 9 bases lay between the germline ends. The CDR3 runs to 12 residues. The CDR3 nucleotides read TGCGCCAGATTCTCAGAGAACACTGAAGCTTTCTTT. It encodes CARFSENTEAFF.

The chain combines TRBV3-1 (or the pseudogene TRBV3-2) with TRBJ2-1; the match to TRBD2 covers 10 bases. From germline, CDR1 is LGHDT and CDR2 YNNKEL (reference sequence). V shed 5 bases, J shed 7 bases, and the junction held 8 bases outside the gene matches. This CDR3 is 15 amino acids long. Written as DNA, the CDR3 is TGTGCCAGCAGCACCCTAGCGGGAGCGGGAAATGAGCAGTTCTTC. Translated, it gives CASSTLAGAGNEQFF.

V is TRBV19 and J is TRBJ1-2, with D unclear. The length of the CDR3 is 14 residues. CDR1 LNHDA and CDR2 SQIVND come from the germline V gene (reference sequence). Trimming shortened V by 5 bases and J by 2 bases, and 12 bases separated the two germline ends. The CDR3 nucleotides are TGTGCCAGTAGTCTCTCAACAGAGAACTATGGCTACACCTTC. Translation gives CASSLSTENYGYTF. Combining the CDR3 with reference TRBV19 and TRBJ1-2 gives the whole variable domain DGGITQSPKYLFRKEGQNVTLSCEQNLNHDAMYWYRQDPGQGLRLIYYSQIVNDFQKGDIAEGYSVSREKKESFPLTVTSAQKNPTAFYLCASSLSTENYGYTFGSGTRLTVV.

The chain is built from TRBV28 and TRBJ2-6; D call uncertain. The CDR3 runs to 12 residues. Germline lookup yields CDR1 MDHEN and CDR2 SYDVKM. The DNA for the CDR3 is TGTGCTTCTGGAGCTGGGGCCAACGTCCTGACTTTC. Protein sequence: CASGAGANVLTF.

The chain uses TRBV7-2 and TRBJ2-5; D remains unclear. This CDR3 is built from 14 residues. CDR1 is SGHTA, CDR2 FQGNSA, per germline. Trimming took off 6 bases at V and 2 bases at J, with 13 bases between the two ends. CDR3 region: CASRSAATQETQYF. DNA of the CDR3: TGTGCCAGCAGATCGGCGGCTACTCAAGAGACCCAGTACTTC.

V is TRBV13 and J is TRBJ1-6; possible D gene TRBD1, 6 bases. Per the germline V gene, CDR1 is PRHDT and CDR2 is FYEKMQ (reference sequence). The CDR3 loop spans 12 amino acids. Trimming cost V 5 bases and J 9 bases, with 8 bases left between them. The CDR3 here is CASSRGGSPLHF. The CDR3, as DNA: TGTGCCAGCAGCAGAGGGGGTTCACCCCTCCACTTT.

V usage is TRBV6-6 and J usage is TRBJ2-1, with a possible D match to TRBD2 (7 bases). The CDR3 has 15 amino acids. The V end was cut by 8 bases, the J end by 3 bases, with 17 bases between. Per the germline V gene, CDR1 is MNHNY and CDR2 is SVGAGI (reference sequence). CDR3 loop: CASAGGGAIYNEQFF. CDR3 nucleotide sequence: TGTGCCAGCGCTGGAGGGGGGGCTATCTACAATGAGCAGTTCTTC.

The J gene is TRBJ1-2, the V gene TRBV5-1; 7 bases agree with TRBD1. This CDR3 is 13 amino acids long. The V gene's germline CDR1 is SGHRS and CDR2 YFSETQ. J was trimmed by 2 bases and V by 4 bases; bases with no gene match: 2. CDR3 protein: CASSPDRNYGYTF. The CDR3 coding sequence is TGCGCCAGCAGCCCGGACAGGAACTATGGCTACACCTTC.

This clone turned up a few times. The V call is TRBV18, the J call TRBJ2-7, with TRBD2 identical over 7 bases. The CDR3 has 14 residues. Germline V gives CDR1 KGHSH, CDR2 LQKENI. With 4 bases clipped from V and 0 bases from J, the junction kept 3 bases outside the gene matches. The CDR3 sequence is CASSRDYGSYEQYF. As DNA, the CDR3 is TGTGCCAGCTCACGGGACTATGGCTCCTACGAGCAGTACTTC.

This clone was observed a handful of times. The CDR3 here is CASSLSRSSGANVLTF. In nucleotides, the CDR3 is TGTGCCAGCAGCTTGAGTCGGTCCTCTGGGGCCAACGTCCTGACTTTC. J is TRBJ2-6 and V is TRBV11-2; the D is unclear. Trimming took off 3 bases at V and 0 bases at J, with 9 bases between the two ends. CDR3 length: 16 residues. Germline CDR1 is SGHAT and CDR2 is FQNNGV.

The V and J genes are TRBV5-1 and TRBJ2-7, with 9 bases that match TRBD2. Germline loops: CDR1 SGHRS, CDR2 YFSETQ. The CDR3 contains 15 residues. V was clipped by 0 bases and J by 4 bases; unmatched bases: 5. CDR3 amino acids: CASSLALAGIYEQYF. CDR3 nucleotides: TGCGCCAGCAGCTTGGCACTAGCGGGTATATACGAGCAGTACTTC.

In its sample, this clone was seen once. The chain is built from TRBV2 and TRBJ2-7; a possible D gene is TRBD2 (7 bases). CDR3 length: 13 amino acids. Germline V gene lookup returns CDR1 SNHLY and CDR2 FYNNEI. The V gene lost 6 bases and the J gene lost 7 bases, with 16 bases spanning the gap. The CDR3 nucleotides are TGTGCCAGCAGACTTTCCGGGGGGCTGGAGCAGTACTTC. Its translation: CASRLSGGLEQYF.

The chain recombines TRBV12-3 or TRBV12-4 with TRBJ1-1; 7 nucleotides match TRBD1. V lost 6 bases, J lost 1 base, and 2 bases stayed unmatched. The CDR3 spans 13 residues. CDR3 region: CASRQGTNTEAFF. The CDR3 bases are TGTGCCAGCAGACAGGGGACGAACACTGAAGCTTTCTTT.

The chain uses TRBV18 and TRBJ2-1; TRBD2 aligns across 8 bases. Germline V gene lookup returns CDR1 KGHSH and CDR2 LQKENI. The CDR3 has 16 residues. Trimming removed 3 bases from V and 0 bases from J; junction bases left unmatched: 4. Here the CDR3 DNA reads TGTGCCAGCTCACCCGGGGGGGCTGGCTCCTACAATGAGCAGTTCTTC. Translation gives CASSPGGAGSYNEQFF.

The rearrangement uses TRBV5-4 and TRBJ1-6; D is possibly TRBD1 (6 bases). The CDR3 loop spans 15 amino acids. Germline V lookup: CDR1 SGHNT, CDR2 YYREEE (reference sequence). Trimming cost V 1 base and J 8 bases, with 13 bases left between them. The DNA for the CDR3 is TGTGCCAGCAGCTTGAGGCAGGGGAACGATTCACCCCTCCACTTT. Its translation is CASSLRQGNDSPLHF.

The gene calls are TRBV4-1 and TRBJ2-5, with D perhaps TRBD2 (6 bases). The V gene lost 4 bases and the J gene lost 5 bases, with 17 bases spanning the gap. This CDR3 spans 15 amino acids. Germline V gene data show CDR1 as MGHRA and CDR2 as YSYEKL. CDR3 in amino acids: CASSRGVALGETQYF. CDR3 coding DNA: TGCGCCAGCAGCCGGGGGGTTGCTTTAGGGGAGACCCAGTACTTC.